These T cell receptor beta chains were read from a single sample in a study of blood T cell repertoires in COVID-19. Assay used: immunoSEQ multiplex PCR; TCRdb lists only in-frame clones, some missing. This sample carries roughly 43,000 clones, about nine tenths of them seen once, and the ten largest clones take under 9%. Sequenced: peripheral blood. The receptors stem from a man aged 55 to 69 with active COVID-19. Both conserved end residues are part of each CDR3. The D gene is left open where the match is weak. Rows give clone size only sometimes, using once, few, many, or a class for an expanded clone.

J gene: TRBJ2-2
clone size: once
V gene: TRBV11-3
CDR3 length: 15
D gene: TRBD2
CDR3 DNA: TGTGCCAGCAGCTTAGGGGCGGGAGACACCGGGGAGCTGTTTTTT
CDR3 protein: CASSLGAGDTGELFF

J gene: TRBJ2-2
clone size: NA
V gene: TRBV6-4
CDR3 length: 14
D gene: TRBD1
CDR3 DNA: TGTGCCAGCAGCCCAGGGGGTGGAACCGGGGAGCTGTTTTTT
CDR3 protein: CASSPGGGTGELFF

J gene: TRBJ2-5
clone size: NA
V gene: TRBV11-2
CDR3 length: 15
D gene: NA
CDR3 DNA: TGTGCCAGCAGCTTGCTATGGACAGTCCAAGAGACCCAGTACTTC
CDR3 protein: CASSLLWTVQETQYF

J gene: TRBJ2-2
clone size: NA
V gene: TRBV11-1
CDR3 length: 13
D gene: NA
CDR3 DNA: TGTGCCAGCAGCGCAGATGACACCGGGGAGCTGTTTTTT
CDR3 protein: CASSADDTGELFF

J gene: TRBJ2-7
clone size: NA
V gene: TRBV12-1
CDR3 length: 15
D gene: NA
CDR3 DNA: TGTGCCAGCAGCCCAAAGGGACAGGGGGCAAACGAGCAGTACTTC
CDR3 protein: CASSPKGQGANEQYF

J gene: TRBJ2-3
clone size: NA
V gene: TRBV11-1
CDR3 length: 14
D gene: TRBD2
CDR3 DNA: TGTGCCAGCAGCGCCGGACTAGCCCCCGATACGCAGTATTTT
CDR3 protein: CASSAGLAPDTQYF

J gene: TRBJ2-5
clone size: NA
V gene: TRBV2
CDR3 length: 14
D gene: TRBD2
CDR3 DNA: TGTGCCAGCAGGGCCGGACTAGCGGGAGGGACCCAGTACTTC
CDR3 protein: CASRAGLAGGTQYF

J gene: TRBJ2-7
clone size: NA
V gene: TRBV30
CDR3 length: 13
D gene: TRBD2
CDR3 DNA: TGTGCCTGGAGGAGCGGGAGCCCCTACGAGCAGTACTTC
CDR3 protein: CAWRSGSPYEQYF

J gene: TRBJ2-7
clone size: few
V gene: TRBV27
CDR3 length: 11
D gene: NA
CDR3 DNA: TGTGCCAGCAGTCAGGGCTGGGAGCAGTACTTC
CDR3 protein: CASSQGWEQYF

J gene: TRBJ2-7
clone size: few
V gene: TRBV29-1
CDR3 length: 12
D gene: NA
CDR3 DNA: TGCAGTGCCTATACCCGAGGGTACGAGCAGTACTTC
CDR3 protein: CSAYTRGYEQYF

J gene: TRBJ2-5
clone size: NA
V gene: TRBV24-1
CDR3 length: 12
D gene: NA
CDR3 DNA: TGTGCCACCAGTCAGGGGTTCGAGACCCAGTACTTC
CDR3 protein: CATSQGFETQYF

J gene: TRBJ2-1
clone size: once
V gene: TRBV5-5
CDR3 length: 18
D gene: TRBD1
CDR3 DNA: TGTGCCAGCAGCTCGCGACCCGCCGGGACAGATTATTACAATGAGCAGTTCTTC
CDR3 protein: CASSSRPAGTDYYNEQFF

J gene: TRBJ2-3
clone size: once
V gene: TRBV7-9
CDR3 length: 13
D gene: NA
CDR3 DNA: TGTGCCAGCAGCCGTCCCTTGAGGGATACGCAGTATTTT
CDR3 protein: CASSRPLRDTQYF

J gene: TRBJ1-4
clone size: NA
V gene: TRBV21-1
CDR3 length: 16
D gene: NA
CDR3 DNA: TGTGCCAGCAGCAAAGGCTTCAGGGGGAAAACTAAAAAACTGTTTTTT
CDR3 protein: CASSKGFRGKTKKLFF

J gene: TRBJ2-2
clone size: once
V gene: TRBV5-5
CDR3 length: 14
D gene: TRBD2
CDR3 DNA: TGTGCCAGCGAGAGCGGGGCCAACACCGGGGAGCTGTTTTTT
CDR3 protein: CASESGANTGELFF

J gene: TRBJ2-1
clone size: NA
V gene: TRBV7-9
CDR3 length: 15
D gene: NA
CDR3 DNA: TGTGCCAGCAGCCCGCGGGTAGCGTACAATTATGAGCAGTTCTTC
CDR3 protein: CASSPRVAYNYEQFF

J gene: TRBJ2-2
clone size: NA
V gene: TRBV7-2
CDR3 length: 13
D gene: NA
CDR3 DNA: TGTGCCAGCAGCTTAGTCTCCAGCGCCGAGCTGTTTTTT
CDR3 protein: CASSLVSSAELFF

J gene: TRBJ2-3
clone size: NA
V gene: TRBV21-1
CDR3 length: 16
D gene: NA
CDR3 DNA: TGTGCCAGCAGCAAAGTTGACAGGGTTTACGCAGATACGCAGTATTTT
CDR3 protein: CASSKVDRVYADTQYF

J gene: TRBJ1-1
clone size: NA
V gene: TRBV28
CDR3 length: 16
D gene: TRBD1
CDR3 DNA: TGTGCCAGCAGCCAAGGACAGGGAAAAGGTGGGACTGAAGCTTTCTTT
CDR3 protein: CASSQGQGKGGTEAFF

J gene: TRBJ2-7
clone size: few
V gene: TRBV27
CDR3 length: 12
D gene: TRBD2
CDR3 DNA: TGTGCCAGCAGTCCCCGGGAGGGCGAGCAGTACTTC
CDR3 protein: CASSPREGEQYF

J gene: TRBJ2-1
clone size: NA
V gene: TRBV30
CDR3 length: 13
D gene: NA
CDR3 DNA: TGTGCCTGGAATGTAGGCGGGAATCATGAGCAGTTCTTC
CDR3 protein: CAWNVGGNHEQFF

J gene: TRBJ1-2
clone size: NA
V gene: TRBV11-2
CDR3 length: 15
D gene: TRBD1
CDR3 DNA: TGTGCCAGCAGCTCCCGACAGGGGGATCCCTATGGCTACACCTTC
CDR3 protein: CASSSRQGDPYGYTF

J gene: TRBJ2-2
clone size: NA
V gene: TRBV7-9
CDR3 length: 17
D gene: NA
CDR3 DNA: TGTGCCAGCAGCTTAGATCGTCCTAGCGAGAACACCGGGGAGCTGTTTTTT
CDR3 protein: CASSLDRPSENTGELFF

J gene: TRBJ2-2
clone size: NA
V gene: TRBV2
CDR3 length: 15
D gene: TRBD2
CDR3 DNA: TGTGCCTGCCAAGGACTAGCGGGAGTTCCCGGGGAGCTGTTTTTT
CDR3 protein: CACQGLAGVPGELFF

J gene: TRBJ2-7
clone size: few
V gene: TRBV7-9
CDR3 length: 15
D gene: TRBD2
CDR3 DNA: TGTGCCAGCAGCGGGTCCCTAGCGGGAGGTTACGAGCAGTACTTC
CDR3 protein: CASSGSLAGGYEQYF

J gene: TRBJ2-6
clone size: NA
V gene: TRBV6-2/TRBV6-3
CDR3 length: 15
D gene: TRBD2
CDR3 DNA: TGTGCCAGCAGTTACGGGGGGGGAGGGGCCAACGTCCTGACTTTC
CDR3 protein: CASSYGGGGANVLTF

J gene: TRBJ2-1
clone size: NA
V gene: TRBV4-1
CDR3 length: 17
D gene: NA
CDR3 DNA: TGCGCCAGCAGCCAAGCACGAAGCGTGAGCTCCTACAATGAGCAGTTCTTC
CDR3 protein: CASSQARSVSSYNEQFF

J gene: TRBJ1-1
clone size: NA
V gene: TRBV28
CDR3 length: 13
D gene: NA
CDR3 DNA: TGTGCCAGCAGAGGACACTCCGCCACTGAAGCTTTCTTT
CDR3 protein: CASRGHSATEAFF

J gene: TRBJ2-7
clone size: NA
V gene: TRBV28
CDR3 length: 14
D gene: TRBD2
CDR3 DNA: TGTGCCAGCAGTGCGGGAGTTCCGGCCTACGAGCAGTACTTC
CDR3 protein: CASSAGVPAYEQYF

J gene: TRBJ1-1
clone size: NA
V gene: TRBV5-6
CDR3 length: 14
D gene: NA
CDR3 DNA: TGTGCCAGCAGCTTGGGACTGGAGAACACTGAAGCTTTCTTT
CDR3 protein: CASSLGLENTEAFF

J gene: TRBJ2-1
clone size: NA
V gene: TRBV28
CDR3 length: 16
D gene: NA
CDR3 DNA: TGTGCCAGCGACCCCGCCGGTAGGAGCTCCTACAATGAGCAGTTCTTC
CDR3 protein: CASDPAGRSSYNEQFF

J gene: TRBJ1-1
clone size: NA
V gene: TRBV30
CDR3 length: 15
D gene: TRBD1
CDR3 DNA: TGTGCCTGGAGACCCTGGGACAGGGAGTACACTGAAGCTTTCTTT
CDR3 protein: CAWRPWDREYTEAFF

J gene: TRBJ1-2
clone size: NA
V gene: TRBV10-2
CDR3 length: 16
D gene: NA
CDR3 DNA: TGCGCCAGCAGTGAGTCCCATACCGGGTCCCTCTATGGCTACACCTTC
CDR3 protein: CASSESHTGSLYGYTF

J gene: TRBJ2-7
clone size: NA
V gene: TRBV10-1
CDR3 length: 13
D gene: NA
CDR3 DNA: TGCGCCAGCAGTGAACAGCTAAACTACGAGCAGTACTTC
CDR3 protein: CASSEQLNYEQYF

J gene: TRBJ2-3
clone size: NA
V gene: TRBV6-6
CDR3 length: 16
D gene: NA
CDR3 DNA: TGTGCCAGCAGCTCACTAGCTGTTTCTAGCACAGATACGCAGTATTTT
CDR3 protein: CASSSLAVSSTDTQYF

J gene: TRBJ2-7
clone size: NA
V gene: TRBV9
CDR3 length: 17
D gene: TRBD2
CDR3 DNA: TGTGCCAGCAGCGTAGACGTCCTTGGGGGGGTCTCCTACGAGCAGTACTTC
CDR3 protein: CASSVDVLGGVSYEQYF

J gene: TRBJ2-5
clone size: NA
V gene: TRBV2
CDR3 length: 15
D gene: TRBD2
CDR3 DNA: TGTGCCAGCAGTGAGGCCCTTAGCGGGAGGGAGACCCAGTACTTC
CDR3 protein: CASSEALSGRETQYF

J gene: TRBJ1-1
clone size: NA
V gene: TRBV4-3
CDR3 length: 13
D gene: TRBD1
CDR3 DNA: TGCGCCAGCAGCCAGATCCGGGACAGTGAAGCTTTCTTT
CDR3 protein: CASSQIRDSEAFF

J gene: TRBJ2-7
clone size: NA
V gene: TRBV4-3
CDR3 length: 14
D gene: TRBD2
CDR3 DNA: TGCGCCAGCAGCCTTGCTAGCGGAGGCTACGAGCAGTACTTC
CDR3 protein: CASSLASGGYEQYF

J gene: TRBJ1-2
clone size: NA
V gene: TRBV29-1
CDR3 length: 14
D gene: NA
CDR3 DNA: TGCAGCGTTGAATCTACAGGATGGGACTATGGCTACACCTTC
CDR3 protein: CSVESTGWDYGYTF

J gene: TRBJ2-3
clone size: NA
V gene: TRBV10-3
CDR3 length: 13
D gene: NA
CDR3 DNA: TGTGCCATCAGGGTCGAGGCTATCGACACGCAGTATTTT
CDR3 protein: CAIRVEAIDTQYF

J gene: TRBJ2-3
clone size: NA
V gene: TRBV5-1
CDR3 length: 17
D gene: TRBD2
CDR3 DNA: TGCGCCAGCAGCTTGGGACTAGCGGGAGATGGTGCAGATACGCAGTATTTT
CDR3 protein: CASSLGLAGDGADTQYF

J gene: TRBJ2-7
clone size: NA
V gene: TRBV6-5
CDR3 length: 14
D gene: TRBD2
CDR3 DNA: TGTGCCAGCAACCAAGGTCATTCGCGCGGGAGTCAGTACTTC
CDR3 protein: CASNQGHSRGSQYF

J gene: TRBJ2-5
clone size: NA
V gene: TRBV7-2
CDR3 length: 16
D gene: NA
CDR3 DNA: TGTGCCAGCAGCTTAGTAGGGGGAGTGGTATCGGAGACCCAGTACTTC
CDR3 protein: CASSLVGGVVSETQYF